These T cell receptor beta chains were read from a single sample in a study of T cells in Graves' hyperthyroidism and ophthalmopathy. Using its own MiXCR run on the multiplex PCR reads, TCRdb lists one record per CDR3 protein. This table holds nearly 750,000 distinct CDR3 sequences, about 35% found once. The specimen was blood. These TCRs come from a woman aged 40 to 49 with Graves' hyperthyroidism. Each CDR3 is given with its conserved first and last residue. A D gene is named only where the DNA matches it firmly. Clone size appears in some rows only: once, few, many, or a class for an expanded clone.

>TRBV27|-|-|TRBJ2-7
CASGIYEQYF
TGTGCCAGCGGTATCTACGAGCAGTACTTC
>TRBV29-1|-|-|TRBJ1-1
CSVVAPTEAFF
TGCAGCGTTGTAGCCCCGACTGAAGCTTTCTTT
>TRBV7-9|many|-|TRBJ2-7
CASSSESHEQYF
TGTGCCAGCAGCTCGGAGTCTCACGAGCAGTACTTC
>TRBV6-2/TRBV6-3|few|TRBD1|TRBJ1-5
CASSYSIGDRSRLQPQHF
TGTGCCAGCAGTTACTCGATTGGGGACAGATCACGGCTTCAGCCCCAGCATTTT
>TRBV5-5|-|-|TRBJ2-3
CASSLATTADTQYF
TGCGCCAGCAGCTTGGCCACGACCGCAGATACGCAGTATTTT
>TRBV20-1|many|TRBD1|TRBJ2-5
CSAILQGWGETQYF
TGCAGTGCTATACTACAGGGGTGGGGGGAGACCCAGTACTTC
>TRBV24-1|many|TRBD1|TRBJ1-5
CATSRDRVNQPQHF
TGTGCCACCAGCCGGGACAGGGTCAATCAGCCCCAGCATTTT
>TRBV7-9|many|-|TRBJ1-3
CASRSPEVPGNTIYF
TGTGCCAGCCGTAGTCCTGAAGTACCTGGAAACACCATATATTTT
>TRBV24-1|many|-|TRBJ2-7
CATWVNGLCEQYF
TGTGCCACCTGGGTAAACGGTCTGTGCGAGCAGTACTTC
>TRBV29-1|-|TRBD1|TRBJ2-6
CSVEGDSAYVLTF
TGCAGCGTTGAAGGGGACAGTGCCTACGTCCTGACTTTC
>TRBV7-9|many|TRBD2|TRBJ2-5
CASSLVFGREGRRETQYF
TGTGCCAGCAGCTTAGTCTTCGGGCGGGAGGGCCGTCGAGAGACCCAGTACTTC
>TRBV13|-|-|TRBJ1-2
CASSLGQGQGGYTF
TGTGCCAGCAGCTTAGGACAGGGCCAGGGGGGCTACACCTTC
>TRBV7-9|-|TRBD2|TRBJ2-5
CASSNNPGLQETQYF
TGTGCCAGCAGTAATAACCCGGGACTACAAGAGACCCAGTACTTC
>TRBV20-1|-|-|TRBJ2-7
CSARSSIGGNHEQYF
TGCAGTGCTAGATCCTCGATCGGCGGGAATCACGAGCAGTACTTC
>TRBV6-5|many|-|TRBJ2-5
CASSASLSQETQYF
TGTGCCAGCAGTGCGTCCCTGTCTCAAGAGACCCAGTACTTC
>TRBV11-2|few|-|TRBJ1-5
CASSLDRISNQPQHF
TGTGCCAGCAGCTTAGATAGAATTAGCAATCAGCCCCAGCATTTT
>TRBV5-4|few|-|TRBJ1-2
CASSLIPESNYGYTF
TGTGCCAGCAGCTTGATCCCAGAGTCTAACTATGGCTACACCTTC
>TRBV15|many|-|TRBJ2-7
CATSRAKVSTYEQYF
TGTGCCACCAGCAGGGCTAAGGTTTCGACCTACGAGCAGTACTTC
>TRBV29-1|many|-|TRBJ1-2
CSVNPAGEVSGYTF
TGCAGCGTTAATCCCGCGGGGGAAGTCTCCGGCTACACCTTC
>TRBV7-2|many|-|TRBJ2-2
CASSLVGAATGELFF
TGTGCCAGCAGCTTAGTGGGGGCCGCAACCGGGGAGCTGTTTTTT
>TRBV20-1|-|-|TRBJ2-5
CSAPGVGGKETQYF
TGCAGTGCACCAGGGGTGGGGGGGAAAGAGACCCAGTACTTC
>TRBV10-3|-|-|TRBJ2-7
CAISESGRGTGRDEQYF
TGTGCCATCAGTGAGTCGGGCAGGGGCACTGGTCGGGACGAGCAGTACTTC
>TRBV19|-|TRBD1|TRBJ1-2
CASSKATGFYYGYTF
TGTGCCAGTAGTAAGGCGACAGGGTTCTACTATGGCTACACCTTC
>TRBV5-1|-|TRBD1|TRBJ1-6
CASSLGTGVSPLHF
TGTGCCAGCAGCTTGGGGACAGGGGTATCACCCCTCCACTTT
>TRBV20-1|few|-|TRBJ1-2
CSTNTGASRYGYTF
TGCAGTACCAATACGGGCGCCTCGCGGTATGGCTACACCTTC
>TRBV10-3|-|-|TRBJ2-7
CAISESIIEESYEQYF
TGTGCCATCAGTGAGTCGATCATCGAGGAGTCCTACGAGCAGTACTTC
>TRBV5-5|few|-|TRBJ1-1
CASSFWLGTEAFF
TGTGCCAGCAGCTTTTGGTTGGGCACTGAAGCTTTCTTT
>TRBV7-9|-|-|TRBJ2-7
CASSSWNYEQYF
TGTGCCAGCAGCTCCTGGAACTACGAGCAGTACTTC
>TRBV10-3|-|-|TRBJ2-7
CASRWEGFGEQYF
TGTGCCAGCAGGTGGGAAGGGTTCGGCGAGCAGTACTTC
>TRBV19|once|TRBD2|TRBJ2-7
CATSAGGIDEQYF
TGTGCCACGAGTGCGGGGGGCATCGACGAGCAGTACTTC
>TRBV5-1|few|-|TRBJ1-1
CASRAGRPNTEAFF
TGTGCCAGCAGGGCGGGACGGCCGAACACTGAAGCTTTCTTT
>TRBV5-5|-|TRBD1|TRBJ1-2
CASSPGTGGWRYGYTF
TGTGCCAGCAGCCCCGGGACAGGGGGCTGGCGATATGGCTACACCTTC
>TRBV29-1|-|-|TRBJ1-1
CSVRIELIAFF
TGCAGCGTTAGGATCGAGTTAATAGCTTTCTTT
>TRBV7-9|-|TRBD1|TRBJ1-2
CASSPGTGGAGYTF
TGTGCCAGCAGCCCCGGGACAGGGGGCGCCGGCTACACCTTC
>TRBV19|-|-|TRBJ1-4
CASSVRTGDSNEKLFF
TGTGCCAGTAGTGTCCGAACAGGAGATTCTAATGAAAAACTGTTTTTT
>TRBV2|-|-|TRBJ2-2
CASTASRNSGAGELFF
TGTGCCAGCACGGCCTCGAGGAACTCGGGGGCCGGGGAGCTGTTTTTT
>TRBV6-5|-|-|TRBJ2-7
CASSYEVTYEQYF
TGTGCCAGCAGTTACGAGGTGACCTACGAGCAGTACTTC
>TRBV2|many|-|TRBJ2-6
CASSQNSGANVLTF
TGTGCCAGCAGCCAGAACTCTGGGGCCAACGTCCTGACTTTC
>TRBV7-2|-|-|TRBJ1-1
CASSSPGGSDTEAFF
TGTGCCAGCAGCTCCCCCGGGGGAAGCGACACTGAAGCTTTCTTT
>TRBV6-5|many|-|TRBJ1-2
CASSSRDHGYTF
TGTGCCAGCAGTTCCCGTGACCATGGCTACACCTTC
>TRBV5-1|-|-|TRBJ1-4
CASSLGTPNEKLFF
TGCGCCAGCAGCCTCGGGACACCTAATGAAAAACTGTTTTTT